Described below is a single TCR beta chain sequence and its context. This sample was taken from a study of blood T cell repertoires in COVID-19. Data came from immunoSEQ multiplex PCR; TCRdb stores just in-frame clones and leaves some out. Here the sample spans roughly 400,000 clones, approximately 86% being singletons. The CDR3 spans 14 residues. With 0 bases clipped from V and 13 bases from J, the junction kept 8 bases outside the gene matches. Germline CDR1 is GTSNPN and CDR2 is SVGIG (reference sequence). This TCR was sampled from a woman aged 40 to 49 with acute COVID-19. The V gene is TRBV30, the J gene TRBJ1-6; the match to TRBD1 covers 8 bases. The sequencing input was PBMCs or T cells enriched from blood (not recorded which). This CDR3 is CAWSVGQVVNPLHF. CDR3 coding DNA: TGTGCCTGGAGTGTGGGACAGGTTGTGAATCCCCTCCACTTT.